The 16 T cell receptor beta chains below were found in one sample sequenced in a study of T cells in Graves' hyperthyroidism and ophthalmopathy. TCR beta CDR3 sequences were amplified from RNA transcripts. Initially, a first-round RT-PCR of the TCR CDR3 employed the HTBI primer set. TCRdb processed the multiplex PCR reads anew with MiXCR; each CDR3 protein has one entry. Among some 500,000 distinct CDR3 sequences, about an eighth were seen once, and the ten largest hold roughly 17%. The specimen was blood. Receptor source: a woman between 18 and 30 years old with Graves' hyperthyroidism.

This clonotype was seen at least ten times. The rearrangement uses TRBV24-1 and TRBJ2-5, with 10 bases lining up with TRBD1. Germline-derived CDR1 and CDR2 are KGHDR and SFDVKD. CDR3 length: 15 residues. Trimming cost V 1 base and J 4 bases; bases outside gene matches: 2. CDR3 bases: TGTGCCACCAGTGATTTAGACAGGGGGCGAGAGACCCAGTACTTC. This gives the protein CATSDLDRGRETQYF.

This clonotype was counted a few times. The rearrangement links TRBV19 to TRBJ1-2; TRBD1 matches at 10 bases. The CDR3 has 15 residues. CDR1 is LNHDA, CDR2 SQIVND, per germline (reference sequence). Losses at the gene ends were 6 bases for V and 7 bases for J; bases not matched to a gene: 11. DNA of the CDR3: TGTGCCAGTAGCACGACAGGGGGCACACTTTTTGGCTACACCTTC. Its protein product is CASSTTGGTLFGYTF.

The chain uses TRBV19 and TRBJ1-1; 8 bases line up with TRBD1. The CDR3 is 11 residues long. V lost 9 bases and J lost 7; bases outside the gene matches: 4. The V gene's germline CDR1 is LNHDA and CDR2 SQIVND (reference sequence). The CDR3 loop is CASKDRDEAFF. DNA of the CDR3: TGTGCCAGCAAGGACAGGGATGAAGCTTTCTTT. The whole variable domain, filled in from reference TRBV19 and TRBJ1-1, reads DGGITQSPKYLFRKEGQNVTLSCEQNLNHDAMYWYRQDPGQGLRLIYYSQIVNDFQKGDIAEGYSVSREKKESFPLTVTSAQKNPTAFYLCASKDRDEAFFGQGTRLTVV.

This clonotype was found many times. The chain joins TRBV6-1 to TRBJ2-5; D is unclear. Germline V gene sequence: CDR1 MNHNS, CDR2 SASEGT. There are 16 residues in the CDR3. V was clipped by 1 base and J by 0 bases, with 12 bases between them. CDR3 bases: TGTGCCAGCAGTGAAGGTCTTTGGCCTCACCAAGAGACCCAGTACTTC. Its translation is CASSEGLWPHQETQYF.

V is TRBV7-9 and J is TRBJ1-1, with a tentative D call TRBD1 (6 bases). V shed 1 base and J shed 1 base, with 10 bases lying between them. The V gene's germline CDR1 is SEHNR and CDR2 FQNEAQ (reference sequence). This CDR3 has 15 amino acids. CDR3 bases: TGTGCCAGCAGCTTAGTTGGGGGGGCGAACACTGAAGCTTTCTTT. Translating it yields CASSLVGGANTEAFF.

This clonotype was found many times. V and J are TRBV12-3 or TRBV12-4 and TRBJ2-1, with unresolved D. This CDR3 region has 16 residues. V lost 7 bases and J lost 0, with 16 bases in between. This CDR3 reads CASTLTVVSSYNEQFF. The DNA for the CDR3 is TGTGCCAGCACTTTGACCGTCGTAAGCTCCTACAATGAGCAGTTCTTC.

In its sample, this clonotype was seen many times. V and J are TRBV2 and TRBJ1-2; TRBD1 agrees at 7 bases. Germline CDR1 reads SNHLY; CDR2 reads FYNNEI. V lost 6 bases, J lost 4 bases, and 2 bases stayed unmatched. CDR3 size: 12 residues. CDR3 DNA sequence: TGTGCCAGCAGCGGGGACAGCTATGGCTACACCTTC. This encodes CASSGDSYGYTF.

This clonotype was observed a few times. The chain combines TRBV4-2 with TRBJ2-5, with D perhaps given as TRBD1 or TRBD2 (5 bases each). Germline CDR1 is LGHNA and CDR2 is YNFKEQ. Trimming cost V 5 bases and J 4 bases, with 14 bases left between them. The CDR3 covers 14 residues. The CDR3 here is CASSEGKGTETQYF. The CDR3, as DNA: TGTGCCAGCAGCGAAGGGAAAGGGACAGAGACCCAGTACTTC.

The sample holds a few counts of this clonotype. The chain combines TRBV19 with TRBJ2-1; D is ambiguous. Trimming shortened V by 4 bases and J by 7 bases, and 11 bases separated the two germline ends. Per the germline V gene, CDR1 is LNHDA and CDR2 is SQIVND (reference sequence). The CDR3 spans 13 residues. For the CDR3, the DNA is TGTGCCAGTAGTAATAGCATTGGTAATGAGCAGTTCTTC. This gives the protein CASSNSIGNEQFF.

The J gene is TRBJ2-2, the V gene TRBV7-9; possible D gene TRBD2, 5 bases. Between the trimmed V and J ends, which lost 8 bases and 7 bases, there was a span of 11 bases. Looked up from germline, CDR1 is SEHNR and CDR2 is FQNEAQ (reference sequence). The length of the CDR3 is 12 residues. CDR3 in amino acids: CASGDGNGELFF. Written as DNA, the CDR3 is TGTGCCAGCGGAGACGGGAACGGGGAGCTGTTTTTT.

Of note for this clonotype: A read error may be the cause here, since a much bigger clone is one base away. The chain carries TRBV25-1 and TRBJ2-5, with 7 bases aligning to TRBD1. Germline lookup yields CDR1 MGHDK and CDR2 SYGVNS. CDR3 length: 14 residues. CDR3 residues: CASSERQGEESQYF. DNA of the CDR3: TGTGCCAGCAGTGAAAGACAGGGTGAAGAGAGCCAGTACTTC.

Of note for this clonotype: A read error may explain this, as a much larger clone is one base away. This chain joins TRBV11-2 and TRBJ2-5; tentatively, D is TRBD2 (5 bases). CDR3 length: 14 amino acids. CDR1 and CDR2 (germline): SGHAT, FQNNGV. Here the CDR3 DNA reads TGTGCCAGCAGCTTAGTCAATGGACTGGAGACCCAGCACTTC. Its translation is CASSLVNGLETQHF.

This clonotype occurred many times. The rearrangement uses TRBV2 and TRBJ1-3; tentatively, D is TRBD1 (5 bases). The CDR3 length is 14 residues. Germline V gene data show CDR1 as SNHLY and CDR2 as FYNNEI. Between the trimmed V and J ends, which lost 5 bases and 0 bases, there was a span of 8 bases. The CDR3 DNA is TGTGCCAGCAGTCCACAGGACTCTGGAAACACCATATATTTT. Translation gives CASSPQDSGNTIYF.

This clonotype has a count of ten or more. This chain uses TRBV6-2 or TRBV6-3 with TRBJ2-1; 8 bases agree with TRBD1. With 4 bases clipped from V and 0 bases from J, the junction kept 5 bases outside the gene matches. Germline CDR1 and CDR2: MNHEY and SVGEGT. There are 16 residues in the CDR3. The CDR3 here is CASSFDTGGSYNEQFF. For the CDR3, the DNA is TGTGCCAGCAGTTTCGATACAGGGGGCTCCTACAATGAGCAGTTCTTC.

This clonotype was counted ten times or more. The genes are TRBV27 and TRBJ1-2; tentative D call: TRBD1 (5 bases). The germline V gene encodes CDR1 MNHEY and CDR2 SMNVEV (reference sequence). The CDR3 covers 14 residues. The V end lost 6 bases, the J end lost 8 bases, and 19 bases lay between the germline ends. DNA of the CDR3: TGTGCCAGCAGGCTAACCGGTGGGGGAAAGGGCTACACCTTC. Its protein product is CASRLTGGGKGYTF.

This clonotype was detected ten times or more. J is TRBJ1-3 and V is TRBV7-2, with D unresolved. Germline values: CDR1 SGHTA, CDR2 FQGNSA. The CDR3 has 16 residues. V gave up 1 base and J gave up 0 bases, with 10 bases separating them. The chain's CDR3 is CASSLVTGISGNTIYF. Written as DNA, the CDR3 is TGTGCCAGCAGCTTAGTCACGGGAATCTCTGGAAACACCATATATTTT.